The 4 T cell receptor beta chains below come from one sample, sequenced in a study of response to subunit inactivated influenza vaccine. TCRdb independently ran MiXCR on the RT-PCR reads; one entry per CDR3 protein. The sample shows about 700,000 distinct CDR3 sequences, around 13% of them seen only once. The sequencing here drew on PBMCs from blood, taken approximately 15 days before vaccination. These receptors were obtained from a man aged 45-60 years who received an inactivated influenza vaccine.

This chain connects TRBV28 to TRBJ1-1; no clear D gene. V shed 8 bases and J shed 4 bases, with 11 bases lying between them. Germline CDR1 is MDHEN and CDR2 is SYDVKM. The CDR3 loop spans 12 amino acids. The CDR3 coding sequence is TGTGCCAGCGTCGGCCAGACCACTGAAGCTTTCTTT. Translation gives CASVGQTTEAFF. The full variable domain, completed using reference TRBV28 and TRBJ1-1, is DVKVTQSSRYLVKRTGEKVFLECVQDMDHENMFWYRQDPGLGLRLIYFSYDVKMKEKGDIPEGYSVSREKKERFSLILESASTNQTSMYLCASVGQTTEAFFGQGTRLTVV.

This clonotype was detected a few times. The chain carries TRBV4-1 and TRBJ2-7, with D hard to call. The CDR3 is made up of 16 amino acids. Looked up from germline, CDR1 is MGHRA and CDR2 is YSYEKL. V was trimmed by 0 bases and J by 3 bases, leaving 15 bases between them. CDR3 region: CASSQDGDVRFYEQYF. The DNA for the CDR3 is TGCGCCAGCAGCCAAGATGGGGATGTGAGATTCTACGAGCAGTACTTC.

This clonotype was seen a few times. The chain employs TRBV29-1 and TRBJ2-5, with a tentative D call TRBD1 (6 bases). In germline, CDR1 is SQVTM, CDR2 ANQGSEA. The V end was cut by 4 bases, the J end by 5 bases, with 14 bases between. The CDR3 sequence is 13 residues long. The CDR3 loop reads CSVGGHQGETQYF. CDR3 sequence (DNA): TGCAGCGTTGGGGGGCATCAGGGGGAGACCCAGTACTTC.

This clonotype was seen a handful of times. The chain uses TRBV7-9 and TRBJ2-7, with TRBD2 identical over 10 bases. Trimming at V came to 3 bases and at J to 5 bases, leaving 4 bases not matched to a gene. The CDR3 length is 14 residues. Germline V gives CDR1 SEHNR, CDR2 FQNEAQ (reference sequence). The CDR3 here is CASSFLAGAHEQYF. Here the CDR3 DNA reads TGTGCCAGCAGCTTCCTAGCGGGGGCCCACGAGCAGTACTTC.